The clone carrying this T cell receptor beta chain was seen at least ten times. Its matching antigen is unknown. This entry comes from a study of cytomegalovirus exposure and HLA in healthy donors. PCR was performed using 60 Vbeta and 13 Jbeta primers. As handled by the study authors: Unique TCR beta chains numbered approximately 80 million in a later analysis, with around 10 million shared. The repertoire was sequenced with immunoSEQ multiplex PCR; TCRdb's copy has only in-frame clones and lacks some. The V and J calls and the clone size are those of that table, but D and trimming were determined from the DNA. The sample lists 100,000 to 150,000 clones; about 15% were seen once. Study-wide points: Presence/absence analysis assumed near-uniform sequencing depth across donors.

The CDR3 is made up of 14 amino acids. Germline V gene lookup returns CDR1 SGHRS and CDR2 YFSETQ. With V trimmed by 5 bases and J by 4 bases, 8 bases remained unmatched. Source material: PBMCs. The chain combines TRBV5-1 with TRBJ2-5; 7 nucleotides align to TRBD2. This clonotype was sampled from a female donor in good health and CMV-seropositive. The CDR3: CASSPGSGRETQYF. The DNA of the CDR3 is TGCGCCAGCAGTCCGGGTAGCGGGCGAGAGACCCAGTACTTC.